The 15 T cell receptor beta chains below come from one sample, sequenced in a study of blood T cell repertoires in COVID-19. Assay: immunoSEQ multiplex PCR; the TCRdb copy retains only in-frame clones and omits some. The repertoire holds 140,000 to 150,000 clones, with 75% to 90% as singletons. The sample taken for sequencing was peripheral blood. The source is a man aged 45-65 years who had recovered from COVID-19.

The rearrangement joins TRBV5-1 to TRBJ2-1; 10 nucleotides agree with TRBD2. Germline CDR1 and CDR2: SGHRS and YFSETQ. CDR3 length: 15 amino acids. After removal of 4 bases from V and 5 bases from J, the junction contained 6 bases not matched to a gene. CDR3 protein: CASSLSGGSHNEQFF. Written as DNA, the CDR3 is TGCGCCAGCAGCCTTAGCGGGGGGTCCCACAATGAGCAGTTCTTC.

V is TRBV9 and J is TRBJ2-1; a weak D match, TRBD2 (6 bases). CDR1 is SGDLS, CDR2 YYNGEE, per germline. The CDR3 runs 15 residues. The V end lost 0 bases, the J end lost 3 bases, and 10 bases lay between the germline ends. The CDR3 region is CASSVDAGNYNEQFF. The CDR3 nucleotides read TGTGCCAGCAGCGTAGACGCGGGGAACTACAATGAGCAGTTCTTC.

This chain joins TRBV28 and TRBJ2-7, with 9 positions matching TRBD1. Germline CDR1 MDHEN, CDR2 SYDVKM. This CDR3 has 15 residues. V was pared by 5 bases and J by 2 bases, with 7 bases of the junction left unmatched. The DNA of the CDR3 is TGTGCCAGCAGTCGTATGACAGGGGGTACCTACGAGCAGTACTTC. As protein: CASSRMTGGTYEQYF.

For the CDR3, the DNA is TGCGCCAGCAGCGTCGGACTAGCGGGGGGTGGGAATGAGCAGTTCTTC. Residues: CASSVGLAGGGNEQFF. The chain combines TRBV5-1 with TRBJ2-1, with 14 positions matching TRBD2. The germline V gene has CDR1 SGHRS and CDR2 YFSETQ. Trimming took 4 bases from V and 7 from J; bases not matched to a gene: 7. This CDR3 has 16 amino acids.

The V and J genes are TRBV9 and TRBJ1-6; TRBD1 might be the D (6 bases). CDR3 length equals 17 residues. Trimming left V 0 bases short and J 7 bases short, with 17 bases between. Germline values: CDR1 SGDLS, CDR2 YYNGEE. CDR3 protein: CASSVGGSGVLNSPLHF. CDR3 bases: TGTGCCAGCAGCGTAGGAGGTTCAGGGGTTCTAAATTCACCCCTCCACTTT.

The chain employs TRBV19 and TRBJ1-5; D not resolved. The CDR3 totals 13 residues. Germline CDR1 reads LNHDA; CDR2 reads SQIVND (reference sequence). V was shortened by 8 bases and J by 1 base, with 9 bases between the two germline ends. CDR3 in amino acids: CASQVSSNQPQHF. CDR3 DNA: TGTGCCAGTCAGGTATCGAGCAATCAGCCCCAGCATTTT.

The chain links TRBV19 to TRBJ2-2; possibly TRBD2 for D (5 bases). This CDR3 comprises 14 residues. The V gene lost 6 bases and the J gene lost 4 bases, with 12 bases spanning the gap. CDR1 LNHDA and CDR2 SQIVND come from the germline V gene (reference sequence). The CDR3 DNA reads TGTGCCAGTAGCCGGGTGAGCGGCACCGGGGAGCTGTTTTTT. Translation: CASSRVSGTGELFF.

The chain recombines TRBV4-1 with TRBJ1-6; 8 bases line up with TRBD1. There are 16 residues in the CDR3. The V segment lost 4 bases and the J segment 5 bases; nucleotides outside the gene matches: 7. Germline V lookup: CDR1 MGHRA, CDR2 YSYEKL. For the CDR3, the DNA is TGCGCCAGCAGCCGAACAGGGACAGGAGATAATTCACCCCTCCACTTT. Translation gives CASSRTGTGDNSPLHF.

The rearrangement joins TRBV7-8 to TRBJ2-5; 7 bases align to TRBD1. Looked up from germline, CDR1 is SGHVS and CDR2 is FQNEAQ. This CDR3 has 15 residues. V was pared by 5 bases and J by 4 bases, with 10 bases of the junction left unmatched. CDR3 sequence: CASSPRQGISETQYF. In DNA, the CDR3 is TGTGCCAGCAGCCCGCGACAGGGAATCTCAGAGACCCAGTACTTC.

The rearrangement joins TRBV11-3 to TRBJ1-1; D gene unclear. Trimming took 5 bases from V and 1 from J, leaving 11 bases between them. The length of the CDR3 is 14 residues. In germline, CDR1 is SGHNT, CDR2 YENEEA. The CDR3 loop is CASSVRIQNTEAFF. For the CDR3, the DNA is TGTGCCAGCAGCGTCAGAATTCAGAACACTGAAGCTTTCTTT.

The chain combines TRBV13 with TRBJ1-6; 8 nucleotides agree with TRBD1. The junction had 14 bases not matched to a gene; V was cut back by 5 bases and J by 8 bases. CDR3 size: 17 residues. Germline CDR1 PRHDT, CDR2 FYEKMQ (reference sequence). The CDR3 DNA sequence: TGTGCCAGCAGCCCGGGGGCCCCAGACAGGGGCCATTCACCCCTCCACTTT. It encodes CASSPGAPDRGHSPLHF.

The V and J genes are TRBV9 and TRBJ1-1; D is ambiguous. Germline V gives CDR1 SGDLS, CDR2 YYNGEE. The CDR3 is 14 amino acids. Trimming shortened V by 3 bases and J by 4 bases, and 13 bases separated the two germline ends. The CDR3 nucleotides are TGTGCCAGCAGCGAGTCGGCTGCGGGCACTGAAGCTTTCTTT. Its translation is CASSESAAGTEAFF.

This clone was counted once. The CDR3 protein is CASSSPTSGGPYEQYF. The CDR3 coding sequence is TGTGCCAGCAGTTCCCCGACTAGCGGGGGCCCCTACGAGCAGTACTTC. The V call is TRBV6-5, the J call TRBJ2-7; 12 nucleotides line up with TRBD2. Germline trimming cut 4 bases from V and 2 bases from J; bases unmatched to any gene: 6. Germline lookup yields CDR1 MNHEY and CDR2 SVGAGI. The CDR3 is 16 amino acids.

The chain joins TRBV5-5 to TRBJ1-2; D perhaps matches TRBD1 (5 bases). This CDR3 comprises 15 residues. Trimming took 4 bases from V and 4 from J, leaving 17 bases between them. Looked up from germline, CDR1 is SGHKS and CDR2 is YYEKEE (reference sequence). CDR3 DNA: TGTGCCAGCAGCCCGAGCCCCAGGGAACTCTATGGCTACACCTTC. Residues: CASSPSPRELYGYTF. Complete variable domain (other parts from reference TRBV5-5 and TRBJ1-2): DAGVTQSPTHLIKTRGQQVTLRCSPISGHKSVSWYQQVLGQGPQFIFQYYEKEERGRGNFPDRFSARQFPNYSSELNVNALLLGDSALYLCASSPSPRELYGYTFGSGTRLTVV.

The rearrangement links TRBV5-1 to TRBJ1-3; 11 bases are shared with TRBD1. Trimming took 2 bases from V and 0 from J; bases not matched to a gene: 7. The CDR3 totals 18 residues. Germline V CDR1 and CDR2: SGHRS, YFSETQ. CDR3 DNA: TGCGCCAGCAGCTTCACCGGGACAGGGGGTACCTCTGGAAACACCATATATTTT. Translating gives CASSFTGTGGTSGNTIYF. The full variable domain, in which reference TRBV5-1 and TRBJ1-3 provide the parts outside the CDR3, is KAGVTQTPRYLIKTRGQQVTLSCSPISGHRSVSWYQQTPGQGLQFLFEYFSETQRNKGNFPGRFSGRQFSNSRSEMNVSTLELGDSALYLCASSFTGTGGTSGNTIYFGEGSWLTVV.